What follows are 2 T cell receptor beta chains derived from one specimen sequenced in a study of spatial heterogeneity in lung cancer. Study-wide findings and caveats: For expanded intratumoral alpha and beta TCRs, counts tracked tumor mutation counts.

These receptors lack a known antigen. TCRdb independently ran MiXCR on the 5' RACE reads; one entry per CDR3 protein. The top ten hold 15% to 17% of the sample, which has approximately 10,000 distinct CDR3 sequences, 13% to 15% seen once. Time point noted: sample taken at primary tumor resection. Sequences were derived from lung tumor tissue, sampled at surgery. These receptors were obtained from a male donor with early-stage non-small cell lung cancer.

The CDR3 coding sequence is TGTGCCAGCAGTAAACAGACAGGGGGAATCCACGAGCAGTACTTC. This codes for CASSKQTGGIHEQYF. The gene calls are TRBV28 and TRBJ2-7; 9 bases align to TRBD1. This CDR3 region has 15 residues. Germline V gives CDR1 MDHEN, CDR2 SYDVKM. Trimming removed 5 bases from V and 5 bases from J; junction bases left unmatched: 10.

The rearrangement links TRBV9 to TRBJ1-2, with a possible D match to TRBD1 (5 bases). Germline V gene sequence: CDR1 SGDLS, CDR2 YYNGEE. This CDR3 contains 13 residues. Between the trimmed V and J ends, which lost 4 bases and 6 bases, there was a span of 13 bases. CDR3 DNA sequence: TGTGCCAGCAGCCGCGACAGCGGTGATGGCTACACCTTC. Encoded protein: CASSRDSGDGYTF.